The entry below describes one T cell receptor beta chain. Antigen unknown. The sample originates from a study of shared clonotypes between healthy human individuals. The protocol was immunoSEQ multiplex PCR, while the TCRdb copy is restricted to in-frame clones and leaves out a portion. Among 850,000 to 1,200,000 clones listed, under 80% were seen once. Trimming cost V 0 bases and J 9 bases; bases outside gene matches: 3. Germline V gene lookup returns CDR1 KGHSH and CDR2 LQKENI. CDR3 length equals 16 residues. Study results and limitations: The sampled material consisted only of blood, and tissue repertoires are likely to differ.

Sequencing used memory CD4+ T cells sorted from blood. Specified subset: CD45RA-negative fraction. V gene TRBV18 combines with J gene TRBJ2-1; 15 bases are shared with TRBD2. The receptor's source is a man younger than 35 in good health. The CDR3 DNA reads as TGTGCCAGCTCACCACCGGGACTAGCGGGAGGCGCTGAGCAGTTCTTC. It specifies CASSPPGLAGGAEQFF.